This TCR beta chain came from a study of T-cell reconstitution after alpha-beta-depleted transplantation in children. Study-level findings and limits: Some patients' high day-60 TCRbeta diversity was traced to surviving recipient T cells and thymic progenitors. Expanded clones from the graft, numbering several hundred, reportedly supplied alpha-beta T cells about two months after transplant. T-cell numbers and diversity one year post-transplant derived largely from freshly generated T cells.

The trim removed 5 bases at V and 6 bases at J, leaving 9 bases unmatched. Germline V gene data show CDR1 as SEHNR and CDR2 as FQNEAQ (reference sequence). The CDR3 is made up of 15 amino acids. This clonotype was counted only a few times. The antigen remains undetermined. Library preparation (for TCRbeta) was performed with unique molecular identifiers. TCRdb redid the calling of the PCR reads with MiXCR, one entry per CDR3 protein. The sample contains roughly 490,000 distinct CDR3 sequences, 10% to 12% of which appear only once. The chain links TRBV7-9 to TRBJ1-5, with 8 positions matching TRBD1. The receptor was isolated from a female patient between 2 and 15 years old who had a stem cell transplant for aplastic anemia, so the T cells may come from the graft donor. The input for sequencing was PBMCs, mostly from graft donor cells, taken 180 days after TCRalphabeta/CD19-depleted stem cell transplant. CDR3 DNA: TGTGCCAGCAGCCCCGACAGGGGTCGGGGTCAGCCCCAGCATTTT. Amino acids: CASSPDRGRGQPQHF.